What follows are 3 T cell receptor beta chains derived from one specimen sequenced in a study of shared clonotypes between healthy human individuals. Sequencing used immunoSEQ multiplex PCR; TCRdb keeps in-frame clones, though not all of them. The sample has roughly 2.2 million clones; just under 95% are singletons. The sequenced material came from naive CD4+ T cells from PBMCs. As to subset: CD45RA+ positively selected. These receptor sequences come from a man between 18 and 35 years old in good health. Some clones in this sample may be carry-over from other donors' samples.

The chain employs TRBV5-1 and TRBJ2-2; D possibly matches TRBD1 or TRBD2 (5 bases each). In germline, CDR1 is SGHRS, CDR2 YFSETQ. Trimming pared 4 bases from V and 2 bases from J, leaving 15 bases between. This CDR3 spans 16 amino acids. DNA of the CDR3: TGCGCCAGCAGCCCATCCCCCGGGGCCAACACCGGGGAGCTGTTTTTT. Translated, it gives CASSPSPGANTGELFF. The whole variable domain, filled in from reference TRBV5-1 and TRBJ2-2, reads KAGVTQTPRYLIKTRGQQVTLSCSPISGHRSVSWYQQTPGQGLQFLFEYFSETQRNKGNFPGRFSGRQFSNSRSEMNVSTLELGDSALYLCASSPSPGANTGELFFGEGSRLTVL.

The chain is built from TRBV6-1 and TRBJ1-1; D gene uncertain. Per the germline V gene, CDR1 is MNHNS and CDR2 is SASEGT. This CDR3 comprises 13 residues. Trimming took off 8 bases at V and 7 bases at J, with 17 bases between the two ends. The chain's CDR3 is CASPYGPGYEAFF. In nucleotides, the CDR3 is TGTGCCAGCCCTTACGGTCCGGGTTATGAAGCTTTCTTT.

The chain links TRBV2 to TRBJ2-1, with TRBD2 identical over 8 bases. The CDR3 is 16 amino acids. With 3 bases clipped from V and 0 bases from J, the junction kept 4 bases outside the gene matches. Germline V gives CDR1 SNHLY, CDR2 FYNNEI. CDR3 in DNA: TGTGCCAGCAGTGACCAGGCGGGAGGCTCCTACAATGAGCAGTTCTTC. It yields the protein CASSDQAGGSYNEQFF.